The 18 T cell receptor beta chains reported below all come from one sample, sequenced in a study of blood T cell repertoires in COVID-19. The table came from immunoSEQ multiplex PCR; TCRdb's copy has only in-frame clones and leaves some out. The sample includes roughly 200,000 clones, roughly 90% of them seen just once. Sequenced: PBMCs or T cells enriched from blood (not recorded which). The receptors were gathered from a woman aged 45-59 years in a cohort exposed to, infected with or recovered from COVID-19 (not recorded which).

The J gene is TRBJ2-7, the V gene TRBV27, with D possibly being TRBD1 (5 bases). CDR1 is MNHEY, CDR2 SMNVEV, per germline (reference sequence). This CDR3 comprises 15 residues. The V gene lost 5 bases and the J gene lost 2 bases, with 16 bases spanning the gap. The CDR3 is CASSLGHGGAYEQYF. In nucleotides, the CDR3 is TGTGCCAGCAGTCTCGGACACGGTGGAGCCTACGAGCAGTACTTC.

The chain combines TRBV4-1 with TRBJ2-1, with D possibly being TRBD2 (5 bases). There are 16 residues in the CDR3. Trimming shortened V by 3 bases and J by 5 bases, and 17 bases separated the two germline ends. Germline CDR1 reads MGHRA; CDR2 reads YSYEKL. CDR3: CASSQAGRGINNEQFF. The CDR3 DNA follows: TGCGCCAGCAGCCAGGCTGGCCGGGGTATAAACAATGAGCAGTTCTTC.

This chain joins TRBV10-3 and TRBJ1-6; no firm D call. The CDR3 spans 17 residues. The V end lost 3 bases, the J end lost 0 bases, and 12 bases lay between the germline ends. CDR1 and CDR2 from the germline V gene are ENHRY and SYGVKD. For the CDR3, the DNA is TGTGCCATCAGTGAATTGCGGTGGAGCTCCTATAATTCACCCCTCCACTTT. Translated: CAISELRWSSYNSPLHF.

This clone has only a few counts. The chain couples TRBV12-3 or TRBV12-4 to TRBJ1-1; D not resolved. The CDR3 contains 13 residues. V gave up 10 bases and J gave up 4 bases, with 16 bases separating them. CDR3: CATKERAGTEAFF. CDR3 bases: TGTGCCACCAAGGAGAGGGCTGGCACTGAAGCTTTCTTT.

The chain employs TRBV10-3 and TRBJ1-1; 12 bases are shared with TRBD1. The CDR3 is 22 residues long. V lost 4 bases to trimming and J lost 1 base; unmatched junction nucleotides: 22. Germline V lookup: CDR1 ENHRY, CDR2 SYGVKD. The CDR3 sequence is CAISASTGTGGGSGKENTEAFF. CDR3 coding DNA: TGTGCCATCAGTGCGTCCACCGGGACAGGGGGCGGAAGCGGTAAAGAGAACACTGAAGCTTTCTTT.

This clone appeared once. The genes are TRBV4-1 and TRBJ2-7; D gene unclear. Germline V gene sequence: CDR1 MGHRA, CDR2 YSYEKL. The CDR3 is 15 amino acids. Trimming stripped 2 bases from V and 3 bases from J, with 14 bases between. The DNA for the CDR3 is TGCGCCAGCAGCCAAAAGAGGCTGGGTTACTACGAGCAGTACTTC. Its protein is CASSQKRLGYYEQYF.

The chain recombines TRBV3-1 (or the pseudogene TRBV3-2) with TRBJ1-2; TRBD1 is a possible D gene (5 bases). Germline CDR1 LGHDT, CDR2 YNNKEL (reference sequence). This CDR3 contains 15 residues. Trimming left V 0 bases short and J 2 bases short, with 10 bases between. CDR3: CASSQEDNPNYGYTF. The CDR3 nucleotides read TGTGCCAGCAGCCAAGAGGACAATCCCAACTATGGCTACACCTTC.

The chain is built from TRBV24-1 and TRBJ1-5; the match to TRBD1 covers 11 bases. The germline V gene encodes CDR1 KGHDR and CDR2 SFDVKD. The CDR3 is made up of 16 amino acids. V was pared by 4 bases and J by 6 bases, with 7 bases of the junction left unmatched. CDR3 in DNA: TGTGCCACCAGTGACTCGGACAGGGGGCGCTTTCAGCCCCAGCATTTT. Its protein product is CATSDSDRGRFQPQHF.

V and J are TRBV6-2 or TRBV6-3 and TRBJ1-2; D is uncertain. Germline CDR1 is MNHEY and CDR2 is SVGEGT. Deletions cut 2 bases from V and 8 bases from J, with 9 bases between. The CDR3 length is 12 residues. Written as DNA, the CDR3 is TGTGCCAGCAGTTACCCCCTGGAGGGCTACACCTTC. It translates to CASSYPLEGYTF.

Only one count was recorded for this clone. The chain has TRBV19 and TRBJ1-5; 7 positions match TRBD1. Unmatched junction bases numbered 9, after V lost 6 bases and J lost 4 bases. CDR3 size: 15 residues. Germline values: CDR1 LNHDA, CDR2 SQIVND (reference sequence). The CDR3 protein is CASRPGDRLNQPQHF. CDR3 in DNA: TGTGCCAGTAGGCCGGGGGACAGACTAAATCAGCCCCAGCATTTT. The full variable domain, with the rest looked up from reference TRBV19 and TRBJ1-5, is DGGITQSPKYLFRKEGQNVTLSCEQNLNHDAMYWYRQDPGQGLRLIYYSQIVNDFQKGDIAEGYSVSREKKESFPLTVTSAQKNPTAFYLCASRPGDRLNQPQHFGDGTRLSIL.

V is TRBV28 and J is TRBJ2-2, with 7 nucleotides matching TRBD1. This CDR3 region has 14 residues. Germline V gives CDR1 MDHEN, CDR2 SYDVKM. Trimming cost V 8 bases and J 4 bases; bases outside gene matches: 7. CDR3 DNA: TGTGCCAGCTGGACCAACAGGGGCACCGGGGAGCTGTTTTTT. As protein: CASWTNRGTGELFF.

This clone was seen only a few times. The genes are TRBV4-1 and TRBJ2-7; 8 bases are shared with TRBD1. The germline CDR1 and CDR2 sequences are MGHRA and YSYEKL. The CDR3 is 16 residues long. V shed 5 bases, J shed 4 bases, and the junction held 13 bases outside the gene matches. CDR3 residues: CASSSVPPGGKYEQYF. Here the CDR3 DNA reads TGCGCCAGCAGCTCCGTTCCGCCAGGGGGCAAGTACGAGCAGTACTTC.

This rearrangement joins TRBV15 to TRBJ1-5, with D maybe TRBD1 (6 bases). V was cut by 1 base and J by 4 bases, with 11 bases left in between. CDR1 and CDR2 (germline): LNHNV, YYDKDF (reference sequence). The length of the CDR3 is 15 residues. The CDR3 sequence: CATSRADRLNQPQHF. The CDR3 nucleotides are TGTGCCACCAGCAGAGCTGACAGGTTAAATCAGCCCCAGCATTTT.

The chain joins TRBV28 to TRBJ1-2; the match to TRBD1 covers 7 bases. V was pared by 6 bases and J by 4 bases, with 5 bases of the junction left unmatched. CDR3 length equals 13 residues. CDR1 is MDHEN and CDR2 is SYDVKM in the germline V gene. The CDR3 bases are TGTGCCAGCAGGCAAGGGGGCGGCTATGGCTACACCTTC. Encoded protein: CASRQGGGYGYTF.

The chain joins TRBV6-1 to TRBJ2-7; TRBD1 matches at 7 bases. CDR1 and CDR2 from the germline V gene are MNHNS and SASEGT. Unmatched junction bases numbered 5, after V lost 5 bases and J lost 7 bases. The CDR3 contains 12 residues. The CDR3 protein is CASSNTGVEQYF. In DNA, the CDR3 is TGTGCCAGCAGTAACACAGGGGTGGAGCAGTACTTC.

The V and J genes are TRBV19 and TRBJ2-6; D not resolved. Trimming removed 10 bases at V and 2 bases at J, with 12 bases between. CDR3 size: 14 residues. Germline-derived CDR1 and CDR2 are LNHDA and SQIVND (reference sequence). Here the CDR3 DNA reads TGTGCCACATCGCCGGTAGCTGGGGCCAACGTCCTGACTTTC. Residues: CATSPVAGANVLTF. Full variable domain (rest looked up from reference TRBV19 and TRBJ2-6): DGGITQSPKYLFRKEGQNVTLSCEQNLNHDAMYWYRQDPGQGLRLIYYSQIVNDFQKGDIAEGYSVSREKKESFPLTVTSAQKNPTAFYLCATSPVAGANVLTFGAGSRLTVL.

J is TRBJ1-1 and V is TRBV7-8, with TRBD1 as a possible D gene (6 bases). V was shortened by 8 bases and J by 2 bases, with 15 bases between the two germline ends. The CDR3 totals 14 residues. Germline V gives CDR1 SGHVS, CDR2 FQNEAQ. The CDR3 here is CASLGGGVNTEAFF. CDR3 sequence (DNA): TGTGCCAGCTTGGGGGGGGGCGTAAACACTGAAGCTTTCTTT.

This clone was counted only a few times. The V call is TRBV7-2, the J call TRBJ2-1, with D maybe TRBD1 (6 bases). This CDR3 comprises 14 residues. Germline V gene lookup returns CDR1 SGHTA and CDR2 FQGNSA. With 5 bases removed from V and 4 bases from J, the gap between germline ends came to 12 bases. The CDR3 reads CASSPERGYNEQFF. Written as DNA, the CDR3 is TGTGCCAGCAGCCCAGAGAGGGGGTACAATGAGCAGTTCTTC.